These 2 T cell receptor beta chains were all obtained from the same sample, sequenced in a study of blood T cell repertoires in COVID-19. Repertoires were generated with immunoSEQ multiplex PCR, while TCRdb's copy carries only in-frame clones and drops some. The sample lists 150,000 to 200,000 clones, about 85% occurring once. The sequencing input was peripheral blood. These receptors all come from a woman between 40 and 55 years old with COVID-19, enrolled during active disease.

The V call is TRBV7-9, the J call TRBJ2-1, with D unresolved. The CDR3 contains 17 residues. CDR1 SEHNR and CDR2 FQNEAQ come from the germline V gene (reference sequence). The germline V and J ends were trimmed by 2 bases and 0 bases, with 14 bases remaining between them. In DNA, the CDR3 is TGTGCCAGCAGCTTACCCGCCCAGATCAGCTCCTACAATGAGCAGTTCTTC. Translation: CASSLPAQISSYNEQFF.

There are a few counts of this clone. The J gene is TRBJ1-2, the V gene TRBV6-4; tentatively, D is TRBD1 (6 bases). V lost 2 bases and J lost 0, with 13 bases in between. Germline V gene data show CDR1 as MRHNA and CDR2 as SNTAGT. There are 16 residues in the CDR3. The CDR3 DNA follows: TGTGCCAGCAGTGACACCAGGGGATCGACTAACTATGGCTACACCTTC. It translates to CASSDTRGSTNYGYTF.